This T cell receptor beta chain was identified in a study of T cells in Graves' hyperthyroidism and ophthalmopathy. Uncontrolled infections, other autoimmune diseases, pregnancy or lactation led to exclusion of patients. PBMCs came from 7.5 to 10 ml fresh peripheral blood. Amplified regions were TCR beta CDR3 sequences from RNA transcripts. TCR CDR3 underwent first-round RT-PCR with the HTBI primer set. Using its own MiXCR run on the multiplex PCR reads, TCRdb lists one record per CDR3 protein. The sample contains hundreds of thousands of distinct CDR3 sequences, roughly 40% of which appear only once. Details on this clonotype: The antigen remains unidentified.

Study-level results: Peripheral blood also featured most of the thyroid clonotypes expanded above 0.001.

Germline CDR1 and CDR2: MGHDK and SYGVNS. The CDR3 is 17 residues long. V lost 4 bases to trimming and J lost 2 bases; unmatched junction nucleotides: 10. The TCR sequence derives from a man between 18 and 29 years old with Graves' hyperthyroidism. Sequencing was done on a sample of blood. The genes are TRBV25-1 and TRBJ1-2; TRBD1 agrees at 10 bases. Here the CDR3 reads CASSAREAGQGNYGYTF. The DNA of the CDR3 is TGTGCCAGCAGTGCTAGAGAGGCGGGACAGGGGAACTATGGCTACACCTTC.